One and the same sample provided the 3 T cell receptor beta chains below, sequenced in a study of response to subunit inactivated influenza vaccine. TCRdb processed the RT-PCR reads anew with MiXCR; each CDR3 protein has one entry. The sample holds 500,000 to 600,000 distinct CDR3 sequences, 10% to 15% seen once. The material was PBMCs from blood, obtained on the day of vaccination. The receptors originated from a middle-aged man who received an inactivated influenza vaccine.

The rearrangement joins TRBV5-1 to TRBJ2-1; D remains ambiguous. Germline V gene data show CDR1 as SGHRS and CDR2 as YFSETQ. This CDR3 is 16 amino acids long. V was cut by 4 bases and J by 0 bases, with 14 bases left in between. DNA of the CDR3: TGCGCCAGCAGCGAGAACACGCTTAGCTCCTACAATGAGCAGTTCTTC. Protein product: CASSENTLSSYNEQFF.

J is TRBJ1-5 and V is TRBV6-1, with D possibly matching TRBD1 (5 bases). From germline, CDR1 is MNHNS and CDR2 SASEGT. This CDR3 region has 15 residues. V was clipped by 6 bases and J by 7 bases, with 19 bases between them. CDR3 region: CASSSGGRGEQPQHF. The CDR3 DNA sequence: TGTGCCAGCAGCTCCGGAGGGAGAGGGGAACAGCCCCAGCATTTT.

This clonotype was seen more than once but under ten times. The rearrangement joins TRBV5-1 to TRBJ1-4, with TRBD1 as a possible D gene (6 bases). In germline, CDR1 is SGHRS, CDR2 YFSETQ. The CDR3 extends over 18 amino acids. The ends were cut back, 3 bases at V and 3 bases at J, with 21 bases in the middle. The CDR3, as DNA: TGCGCCAGCAGCTCCGGGATTGGGACACTTGGACCTAATGAAAAACTGTTTTTT. Translation gives CASSSGIGTLGPNEKLFF.